The text below deals with one T cell receptor beta chain. Its antigen is still unknown. This sample is drawn from a study of OX40 agonist ivuxolimab in advanced cancers. In the study overall: Checkpoint inhibitors had been given previously to over 30% of patients. Three individuals attained partial responses, comprising one hepatocellular carcinoma case and two cutaneous melanoma cases. Study-level results: CD4+ and CD8+ blood T cells expanded clonally by week 6 at 0.1 to 3.0 mg/kg. The mean number of expanded clones was higher in CD8+ T cells than in CD4+.

Repertoires were generated with immunoSEQ multiplex PCR, while TCRdb's copy carries only in-frame clones and drops some. Among tens of thousands of clones listed, roughly 94% were seen once. Germline CDR1 MDHEN, CDR2 SYDVKM. The CDR3 spans 16 residues. V lost 5 bases and J 1 base, leaving 14 bases between the germline ends. The sample was CD4+ or CD8+ T cells sorted from blood, taken in a trial of the OX40 agonist ivuxolimab. The gene calls are TRBV28 and TRBJ1-4; D gene unclear. This clonotype was sampled from an adult with an advanced solid tumor such as melanoma, head and neck, liver or kidney cancer. Here the CDR3 DNA reads TGTGCCAGCAGTCCACTAATAACCGGAACTAATGAAAAACTGTTTTTT. It yields the protein CASSPLITGTNEKLFF.